The rows below give T cell receptor beta chains drawn from one sample of a study of naive and memory T cell subsets. TCRdb reanalysed the 5' RACE reads using MiXCR and keeps one entry per CDR3 protein. The sample consists of about 60,000 distinct CDR3 sequences, 7% to 8% of them appearing once. Receptors were obtained from a female donor in good health. Both conserved end residues are part of each CDR3. A D gene is named only where the DNA matches it firmly. Clone size, where shown, is once, few, many, or a class for clones that have expanded.

v_gene: TRBV11-2; j_gene: TRBJ2-5; abundance: few; d_gene: .; CDR3aa: CASSRARAGEIETQYF; CDR3nt: TGTGCCAGCAGCCGCGCTAGAGCCGGGGAGATTGAGACCCAGTACTTC
v_gene: TRBV28; j_gene: TRBJ1-5; abundance: many; d_gene: .; CDR3aa: CASSFPPGARGNQPQHF; CDR3nt: TGTGCCAGCAGTTTTCCGCCAGGGGCTCGTGGCAATCAGCCCCAGCATTTT
v_gene: TRBV25-1; j_gene: TRBJ1-5; abundance: .; d_gene: .; CDR3aa: CASSERPGRKKLKGQPQHF; CDR3nt: TGTGCCAGCAGTGAGCGACCAGGACGGAAGAAATTAAAGGGTCAGCCCCAGCATTTT
v_gene: TRBV14; j_gene: TRBJ2-3; abundance: .; d_gene: .; CDR3aa: CASSHAIRQTDTQYF; CDR3nt: TGTGCCAGCAGCCACGCGATCCGACAGACAGATACGCAGTATTTT
v_gene: TRBV6-2/TRBV6-3; j_gene: TRBJ2-5; abundance: few; d_gene: .; CDR3aa: CASSYSKGGVGVQETQYF; CDR3nt: TGTGCCAGCAGTTACTCGAAAGGCGGCGTGGGAGTCCAAGAGACCCAGTACTTC
v_gene: TRBV20-1; j_gene: TRBJ2-3; abundance: many; d_gene: .; CDR3aa: CSARDARQRTDTQYF; CDR3nt: TGCAGTGCTAGAGATGCCCGACAGCGCACAGATACGCAGTATTTT
v_gene: TRBV19; j_gene: TRBJ1-5; abundance: .; d_gene: TRBD1; CDR3aa: CASYPGQGAQPQHF; CDR3nt: TGTGCCAGCTATCCGGGACAGGGGGCTCAGCCCCAGCATTTT
v_gene: TRBV29-1; j_gene: TRBJ2-5; abundance: .; d_gene: .; CDR3aa: CSVAGETQYF; CDR3nt: TGCAGCGTTGCCGGGGAGACCCAGTACTTC
v_gene: TRBV11-2; j_gene: TRBJ1-1; abundance: many; d_gene: .; CDR3aa: CASSFWMTGPALTEAFF; CDR3nt: TGTGCCAGCAGCTTCTGGATGACAGGCCCTGCTTTAACTGAAGCTTTCTTT
v_gene: TRBV29-1; j_gene: TRBJ2-2; abundance: few; d_gene: TRBD1; CDR3aa: CSALTGTENTGELFF; CDR3nt: TGCAGCGCGCTAACCGGGACAGAGAACACCGGGGAGCTGTTTTTT
v_gene: TRBV12-3/TRBV12-4; j_gene: TRBJ1-2; abundance: .; d_gene: TRBD1; CDR3aa: CASSAGQGYGYTF; CDR3nt: TGTGCCAGCAGTGCCGGACAGGGCTATGGCTACACCTTC
v_gene: TRBV29-1; j_gene: TRBJ2-7; abundance: few; d_gene: TRBD1; CDR3aa: CSVEGTGADYEQYF; CDR3nt: TGCAGCGTTGAGGGGACAGGGGCGGACTACGAGCAGTACTTC
v_gene: TRBV28; j_gene: TRBJ2-4; abundance: many; d_gene: .; CDR3aa: CASQDTVRSIQYF; CDR3nt: TGTGCCAGCCAAGACACGGTTCGCAGCATTCAGTACTTC
v_gene: TRBV18; j_gene: TRBJ2-1; abundance: many; d_gene: TRBD2; CDR3aa: CASSRGTSGSYNEQFF; CDR3nt: TGTGCCAGTTCACGGGGGACTAGCGGGAGCTACAATGAGCAGTTCTTC
v_gene: TRBV30; j_gene: TRBJ2-3; abundance: few; d_gene: .; CDR3aa: CAWSPALALTDTQYF; CDR3nt: TGTGCCTGGAGTCCCGCACTGGCCTTGACAGATACGCAGTATTTT
v_gene: TRBV18; j_gene: TRBJ1-2; abundance: .; d_gene: .; CDR3aa: CASSPAGDLNYGYTF; CDR3nt: TGTGCCAGCTCACCGGCAGGGGACCTAAACTATGGCTACACCTTC
v_gene: TRBV18; j_gene: TRBJ2-6; abundance: many; d_gene: .; CDR3aa: CASSPQATFSSGANVLTF; CDR3nt: TGTGCCAGCTCACCACAGGCCACCTTTAGCTCTGGGGCCAACGTCCTGACTTTC
v_gene: TRBV5-6; j_gene: TRBJ1-1; abundance: few; d_gene: .; CDR3aa: CASSLAGKTEAFF; CDR3nt: TGTGCCAGCAGCTTGGCAGGGAAAACTGAAGCTTTCTTT
v_gene: TRBV6-8; j_gene: TRBJ2-7; abundance: .; d_gene: .; CDR3aa: CASSFLLERGPYEQYF; CDR3nt: TGTGCCAGCAGTTTCCTCCTAGAGAGGGGTCCCTACGAGCAGTACTTC
v_gene: TRBV11-2; j_gene: TRBJ2-5; abundance: .; d_gene: TRBD1; CDR3aa: CASSLGGTGGQETQYF; CDR3nt: TGTGCCAGCAGCTTAGGTGGGACAGGGGGCCAAGAGACCCAGTACTTC
v_gene: TRBV6-5; j_gene: TRBJ1-5; abundance: .; d_gene: .; CDR3aa: CASSPRTKGSNQPQNF; CDR3nt: TGTGCCAGCAGTCCCCGGACGAAGGGCAGCAATCAGCCCCAGAATTTT
v_gene: TRBV2; j_gene: TRBJ2-4; abundance: few; d_gene: .; CDR3aa: CASHRAKNIQYF; CDR3nt: TGTGCCAGCCACAGGGCCAAAAACATTCAGTACTTC
v_gene: TRBV7-3; j_gene: TRBJ2-2; abundance: few; d_gene: .; CDR3aa: CASSFNGNTGELFF; CDR3nt: TGTGCCAGCAGCTTCAATGGGAACACCGGGGAGCTGTTTTTT
v_gene: TRBV11-2; j_gene: TRBJ2-7; abundance: .; d_gene: .; CDR3aa: CASSPRTEGYEQYF; CDR3nt: TGTGCCAGCAGCCCCCGGACAGAAGGCTACGAGCAGTACTTC
v_gene: TRBV5-1; j_gene: TRBJ2-7; abundance: few; d_gene: .; CDR3aa: CASSSGHSGDEQYF; CDR3nt: TGCGCCAGCAGCTCCGGACATTCTGGCGACGAGCAGTACTTC
v_gene: TRBV28; j_gene: TRBJ2-1; abundance: few; d_gene: TRBD1; CDR3aa: CASRPKDRATYNEQFF; CDR3nt: TGTGCCAGCAGACCGAAGGACAGGGCTACCTACAATGAGCAGTTCTTC
v_gene: TRBV4-1; j_gene: TRBJ1-3; abundance: many; d_gene: .; CDR3aa: CASSQDMSVGNTIYF; CDR3nt: TGCGCCAGCAGCCAAGATATGAGCGTTGGAAACACCATATATTTT
v_gene: TRBV6-5; j_gene: TRBJ1-1; abundance: .; d_gene: .; CDR3aa: CASSLTTGNTEAFF; CDR3nt: TGTGCCAGCAGCCTCACGACAGGGAACACTGAAGCTTTCTTT
v_gene: TRBV5-4; j_gene: TRBJ1-5; abundance: few; d_gene: .; CDR3aa: CASSLEPYNQPQHF; CDR3nt: TGTGCCAGCAGCTTGGAACCGTACAATCAGCCCCAGCATTTT
v_gene: TRBV7-7; j_gene: TRBJ2-1; abundance: many; d_gene: TRBD2; CDR3aa: CASSLGGGLAYEQFF; CDR3nt: TGTGCTAGCAGCTTAGGCGGGGGACTAGCCTATGAGCAGTTCTTC
v_gene: TRBV12-3/TRBV12-4; j_gene: TRBJ2-1; abundance: few; d_gene: .; CDR3aa: CASSTPYNEQFF; CDR3nt: TGTGCCAGCAGTACCCCTTACAATGAGCAGTTCTTC
v_gene: TRBV10-3; j_gene: TRBJ2-7; abundance: many; d_gene: .; CDR3aa: CAISGNDWSSYF; CDR3nt: TGTGCCATCAGTGGCAACGACTGGTCGTCGTACTTC
v_gene: TRBV2; j_gene: TRBJ2-1; abundance: few; d_gene: .; CDR3aa: CASSSDDNEQFF; CDR3nt: TGTGCCAGCAGCTCAGATGACAATGAGCAGTTCTTC
v_gene: TRBV29-1; j_gene: TRBJ1-1; abundance: many; d_gene: .; CDR3aa: CSVEGYKANTEAFF; CDR3nt: TGCAGCGTTGAAGGTTACAAGGCTAACACTGAAGCTTTCTTT
v_gene: TRBV5-5; j_gene: TRBJ1-5; abundance: many; d_gene: .; CDR3aa: CASSPREGNQPQHF; CDR3nt: TGTGCCAGCAGCCCGCGGGAGGGAAATCAGCCCCAGCATTTT
v_gene: TRBV12-3/TRBV12-4; j_gene: TRBJ2-5; abundance: few; d_gene: TRBD1; CDR3aa: CASSRSTGGETQYF; CDR3nt: TGTGCCAGCAGTCGATCGACAGGGGGGGAGACCCAGTACTTC
v_gene: TRBV5-1; j_gene: TRBJ1-5; abundance: many; d_gene: TRBD1; CDR3aa: CASSLQGAPTSNQPQHF; CDR3nt: TGCGCCAGCAGCCTCCAGGGGGCTCCGACTAGCAATCAGCCCCAGCATTTT
v_gene: TRBV20-1; j_gene: TRBJ1-1; abundance: many; d_gene: .; CDR3aa: CSATRTMNTEAFF; CDR3nt: TGCAGTGCAACGAGGACAATGAACACTGAAGCTTTCTTT
v_gene: TRBV20-1; j_gene: TRBJ2-7; abundance: few; d_gene: .; CDR3aa: CSANGGLRVNTYEQYF; CDR3nt: TGCAGTGCTAACGGGGGACTGCGGGTGAACACCTACGAGCAGTACTTC
v_gene: TRBV19; j_gene: TRBJ2-7; abundance: .; d_gene: .; CDR3aa: CASSIGAGSTYEQYF; CDR3nt: TGTGCCAGTAGTATAGGGGCAGGGTCCACCTACGAGCAGTACTTC
v_gene: TRBV2; j_gene: TRBJ2-7; abundance: many; d_gene: TRBD1; CDR3aa: CASTVGTGGGEQYF; CDR3nt: TGTGCCAGCACGGTCGGGACAGGGGGCGGCGAGCAGTACTTC
v_gene: TRBV28; j_gene: TRBJ2-7; abundance: few; d_gene: .; CDR3aa: CASREMLGGSPYEQYF; CDR3nt: TGTGCCAGCAGGGAAATGTTGGGGGGTAGTCCCTACGAGCAGTACTTC